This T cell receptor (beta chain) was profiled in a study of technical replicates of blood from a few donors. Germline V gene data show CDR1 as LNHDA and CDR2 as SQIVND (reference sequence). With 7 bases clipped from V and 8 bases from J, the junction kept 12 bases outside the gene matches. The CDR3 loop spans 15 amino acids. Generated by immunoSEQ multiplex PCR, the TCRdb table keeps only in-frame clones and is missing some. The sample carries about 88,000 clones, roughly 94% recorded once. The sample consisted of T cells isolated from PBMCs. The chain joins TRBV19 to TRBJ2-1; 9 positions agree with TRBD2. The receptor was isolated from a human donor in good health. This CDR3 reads CASTTFLAGSDEQFF. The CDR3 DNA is TGTGCCAGTACCACCTTCCTAGCGGGAAGTGATGAGCAGTTCTTC.